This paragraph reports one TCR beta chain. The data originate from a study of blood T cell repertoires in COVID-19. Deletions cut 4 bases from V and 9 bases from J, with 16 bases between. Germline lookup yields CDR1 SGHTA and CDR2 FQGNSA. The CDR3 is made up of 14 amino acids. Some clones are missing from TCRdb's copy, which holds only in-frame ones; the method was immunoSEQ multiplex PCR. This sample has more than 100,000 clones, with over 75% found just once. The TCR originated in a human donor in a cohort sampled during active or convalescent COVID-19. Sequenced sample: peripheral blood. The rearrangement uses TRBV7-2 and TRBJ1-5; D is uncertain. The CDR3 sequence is CASSSASPNWPQHF. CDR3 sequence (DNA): TGTGCCAGCAGCTCAGCGTCCCCTAATTGGCCCCAGCATTTT.